A single T cell receptor (beta chain) is shown here with its context. This specimen comes from a study of blood T cell repertoires in COVID-19. Measured with immunoSEQ multiplex PCR; TCRdb has only the in-frame clones, and not every one. Among 35,000 to 50,000 clones, approximately 93% were seen once, and the ten largest hold approximately 2%. Sequencing was carried out using peripheral blood. The clonotype comes from a man over 45 with active COVID-19.

The CDR3 DNA reads TGTGCCAGCAGGAGACTAGCGGGGGGTGATACGCAGTATTTT. Translation: CASRRLAGGDTQYF. The chain recombines TRBV6-5 with TRBJ2-3, with 13 bases identical to TRBD2. Germline V gene data show CDR1 as MNHEY and CDR2 as SVGAGI. Unmatched junction bases numbered 3, after V lost 6 bases and J lost 6 bases. The length of the CDR3 is 14 residues.